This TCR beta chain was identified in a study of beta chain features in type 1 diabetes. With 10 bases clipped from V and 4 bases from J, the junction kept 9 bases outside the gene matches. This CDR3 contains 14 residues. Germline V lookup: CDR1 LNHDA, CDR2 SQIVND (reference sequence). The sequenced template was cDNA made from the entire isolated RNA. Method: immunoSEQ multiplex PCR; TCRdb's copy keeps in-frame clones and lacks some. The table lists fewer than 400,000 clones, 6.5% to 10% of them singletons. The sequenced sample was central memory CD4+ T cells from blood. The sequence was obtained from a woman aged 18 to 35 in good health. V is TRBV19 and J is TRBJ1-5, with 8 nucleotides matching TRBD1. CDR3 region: CATSRQGQNQPQHF. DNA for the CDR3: TGTGCCACCTCACGACAGGGGCAAAATCAGCCCCAGCATTTT.